The rows below give T cell receptor beta chains drawn from one sample of a study of identical twins. TCRdb redid the calling of the 5' RACE reads with MiXCR, one entry per CDR3 protein. This table holds fewer than 650,000 distinct CDR3 sequences, less than 9% found once. In addition, the sample was reused for a study of yellow fever vaccine responses in identical twins.

The sample consisted of PBMCs. These receptor sequences come from a woman between 18 and 29 years old in good health. The CDR3 runs from the conserved cysteine through the conserved F or W. D genes are given only for firm matches. Only part of the rows carry a size: once, few, many, or a class if the clone is expanded.

abundance: many; v_gene: TRBV5-1; j_gene: TRBJ2-4; d_gene: TRBD1; len: 18; CDR3nt: TGCGCCAGCAGCTTCTTCCCCCCGACACAGGGGGCAGAAAACATTCAGTACTTC; CDR3aa: CASSFFPPTQGAENIQYF
abundance: NA; v_gene: TRBV14; j_gene: TRBJ1-6; d_gene: TRBD1; len: 14; CDR3nt: TGTGCCAGCAGCCATACGACAGGGGCGGCACCCCTCCACTTT; CDR3aa: CASSHTTGAAPLHF
abundance: many; v_gene: TRBV6-5; j_gene: TRBJ2-1; d_gene: NA; len: 12; CDR3nt: TGTGCCAGGGGTGGGACCGACAATGAGCAGTTCTTC; CDR3aa: CARGGTDNEQFF
abundance: many; v_gene: TRBV12-3/TRBV12-4; j_gene: TRBJ1-5; d_gene: NA; len: 14; CDR3nt: TGTGCCAGCAGCAAAGGAGGACTAAATCAGCCCCAGCATTTT; CDR3aa: CASSKGGLNQPQHF
abundance: many; v_gene: TRBV24-1; j_gene: TRBJ2-1; d_gene: TRBD2; len: 14; CDR3nt: TGTGCCACCAGTGCTACCGGGAGGCACAATGAGCAGTTCTTC; CDR3aa: CATSATGRHNEQFF
abundance: NA; v_gene: TRBV3-1; j_gene: TRBJ2-3; d_gene: TRBD2; len: 20; CDR3nt: TGTGCCAGCAGACCGACTTATCGGTCGAGTCGGGGGGAGCTCACAGATACGCAGTATTTT; CDR3aa: CASRPTYRSSRGELTDTQYF
abundance: NA; v_gene: TRBV28; j_gene: TRBJ2-7; d_gene: TRBD1; len: 16; CDR3nt: TGTGCCAGCAGTCCTTGGACAGGGTTACCCTTCTACGAGCAGTACTTC; CDR3aa: CASSPWTGLPFYEQYF
abundance: many; v_gene: TRBV20-1; j_gene: TRBJ2-3; d_gene: NA; len: 15; CDR3nt: TGCAGTAGCTTAGGGGCCGCGGGGAGAGCGGGTACGCAGTATTTT; CDR3aa: CSSLGAAGRAGTQYF
abundance: NA; v_gene: TRBV7-8; j_gene: TRBJ1-1; d_gene: NA; len: 12; CDR3nt: TGTGCCAGCGAAGGAGTGAACACTGAAGCTTTCTTT; CDR3aa: CASEGVNTEAFF
abundance: NA; v_gene: TRBV3-1; j_gene: TRBJ2-5; d_gene: NA; len: 16; CDR3nt: TGTGCCAGCAGCCAGGCCGGGACTCCGGCGGTAGAGACCCAGTACTTC; CDR3aa: CASSQAGTPAVETQYF
abundance: few; v_gene: TRBV12-3/TRBV12-4; j_gene: TRBJ2-2; d_gene: TRBD1; len: 14; CDR3nt: TGTGCCAGCAGTTGGGGACAGGGGGCCGGGGAGCTGTTTTTT; CDR3aa: CASSWGQGAGELFF
abundance: few; v_gene: TRBV12-3/TRBV12-4; j_gene: TRBJ1-1; d_gene: NA; len: 13; CDR3nt: TGTGCCAGCAGTTTTACGTTGAGGTTTGAAGCTTTCTTT; CDR3aa: CASSFTLRFEAFF
abundance: few; v_gene: TRBV28; j_gene: TRBJ2-1; d_gene: TRBD2; len: 15; CDR3nt: TGTGCCAGCAGGGACGCGGGAGTGTCCTACAATGAGCAGTTCTTC; CDR3aa: CASRDAGVSYNEQFF
abundance: NA; v_gene: TRBV27; j_gene: TRBJ1-5; d_gene: NA; len: 13; CDR3nt: TGTGCCAGCAGTTTATCATTCGGGCAGCCCCAGCATTTT; CDR3aa: CASSLSFGQPQHF
abundance: NA; v_gene: TRBV20-1; j_gene: TRBJ2-3; d_gene: TRBD2; len: 14; CDR3nt: TGCAGTGCTAGAGTTAGACTAGCGTCGGATACGCAGTATTTT; CDR3aa: CSARVRLASDTQYF
abundance: NA; v_gene: TRBV10-3; j_gene: TRBJ2-5; d_gene: TRBD2; len: 14; CDR3nt: TGTGCCATCAGCGGTCTAGCGGTCCAAGAGACCCAGTACTTC; CDR3aa: CAISGLAVQETQYF
abundance: few; v_gene: TRBV7-9; j_gene: TRBJ1-2; d_gene: TRBD1; len: 15; CDR3nt: TGTGCCAGCAGCTTAGCGGGGACAGGGTATGAAGGCTACACCTTC; CDR3aa: CASSLAGTGYEGYTF
abundance: many; v_gene: TRBV29-1; j_gene: TRBJ2-3; d_gene: NA; len: 15; CDR3nt: TGCAGCGTTGAAGGAGGGCAGTTGAACACAGATACGCAGTATTTT; CDR3aa: CSVEGGQLNTDTQYF
abundance: NA; v_gene: TRBV6-1; j_gene: TRBJ2-2; d_gene: NA; len: 14; CDR3nt: TGTGCCAGCAGTCCCCAACAAATAGCCGGGGAGCTGTTTTTT; CDR3aa: CASSPQQIAGELFF
abundance: many; v_gene: TRBV2; j_gene: TRBJ1-5; d_gene: TRBD1; len: 16; CDR3nt: TGTGCCAGCAGTCTCGGACAGGGGAGGTCAATCAAGCCCCAGCATTTT; CDR3aa: CASSLGQGRSIKPQHF
abundance: NA; v_gene: TRBV15; j_gene: TRBJ1-1; d_gene: NA; len: 16; CDR3nt: TGTGCCACCAGCAGAGATAAGGGGCGTGGCGACACTGAAGCTTTCTTT; CDR3aa: CATSRDKGRGDTEAFF
abundance: few; v_gene: TRBV12-3/TRBV12-4; j_gene: TRBJ2-2; d_gene: TRBD1; len: 15; CDR3nt: TGTGCCAGCAGTTTTTTTACAGGGGGCACCGGGGAGCTGTTTTTT; CDR3aa: CASSFFTGGTGELFF
abundance: many; v_gene: TRBV12-3/TRBV12-4; j_gene: TRBJ1-5; d_gene: TRBD1; len: 16; CDR3nt: TGTGCCAGCAGTTTAGGGCAGGGGGTTAGCAATCAGCCCCAGCATTTT; CDR3aa: CASSLGQGVSNQPQHF
abundance: many; v_gene: TRBV20-1; j_gene: TRBJ1-5; d_gene: TRBD1; len: 15; CDR3nt: TGCAGTGCCCGGCGGGGCCAGGGGGATAGTCAGCCCCAGCATTTT; CDR3aa: CSARRGQGDSQPQHF
abundance: few; v_gene: TRBV7-2; j_gene: TRBJ2-3; d_gene: NA; len: 16; CDR3nt: TGTGCCAGCAGTCCTAGCTATCCCCTGAACACAGATACGCAGTATTTT; CDR3aa: CASSPSYPLNTDTQYF
abundance: many; v_gene: TRBV12-3/TRBV12-4; j_gene: TRBJ2-3; d_gene: NA; len: 16; CDR3nt: TGTGCCAGCAGAGGAAGGGGCCCCCACTTCACAGATACGCAGTATTTT; CDR3aa: CASRGRGPHFTDTQYF